Each of the 32 T cell receptor beta chains below was sequenced from the same sample in a study of blood T cell repertoires in COVID-19. Profiling relied on immunoSEQ multiplex PCR, and the TCRdb table lists in-frame clones only, not all of them. Here the sample spans around 320,000 clones, nearly 90% being singletons. The sequenced sample was peripheral blood. The origin of the receptors is a woman younger than 45 with COVID-19, enrolled during active disease.

This sequence joins TRBV28 and TRBJ2-7; D may be TRBD1 (5 bases). V lost 4 bases and J 5 bases, leaving 15 bases between the germline ends. Looked up from germline, CDR1 is MDHEN and CDR2 is SYDVKM. CDR3 length: 14 amino acids. For the CDR3, the DNA is TGTGCCAGCAGTTGGGGCGAAGTCTACCACGAGCAGTACTTC. Its translation: CASSWGEVYHEQYF.

This clone is a singleton in its sample. The chain joins TRBV3-1 (or the pseudogene TRBV3-2) to TRBJ1-2; 7 nucleotides agree with TRBD1. Germline loops: CDR1 LGHDT, CDR2 YNNKEL (reference sequence). V lost 2 bases, J lost 4 bases, and 4 bases stayed unmatched. The CDR3 spans 14 residues. CDR3 coding DNA: TGTGCCAGCAGCCAAAGGGGACAGACCTATGGCTACACCTTC. This gives the protein CASSQRGQTYGYTF.

The chain joins TRBV27 to TRBJ2-3, with D possibly matching TRBD1 (5 bases). The V gene lost 3 bases and the J gene lost 3 bases, with 10 bases spanning the gap. Germline V gives CDR1 MNHEY, CDR2 SMNVEV (reference sequence). The CDR3 loop spans 14 amino acids. The CDR3 sequence: CASSFVGRTDTQYF. The CDR3 nucleotides are TGTGCCAGCAGTTTTGTGGGGCGGACAGATACGCAGTATTTT.

The rearrangement links TRBV30 to TRBJ2-3; tentatively, D is TRBD2 (5 bases). V lost 5 bases and J 6 bases, leaving 21 bases between the germline ends. The germline V gene has CDR1 GTSNPN and CDR2 SVGIG (reference sequence). CDR3 length equals 15 residues. CDR3 sequence reads: CAWLARRARRDTQYF. The CDR3 DNA follows: TGTGCCTGGCTTGCCCGGCGGGCCCGTCGGGATACGCAGTATTTT.

The sample holds one count of this clone. The chain is built from TRBV23-1 and TRBJ1-5; D gene ambiguous. TRBV23-1 is identified as an open reading frame with a role that is uncertain. There are 18 residues in the CDR3. V was shortened by 11 bases and J by 0 bases, with 26 bases between the two germline ends. The chain's CDR3 is CAARPIRARSHSNQPQHF. CDR3 DNA sequence: TGCGCCGCAAGACCGATAAGAGCCAGGTCCCATAGCAATCAGCCCCAGCATTTT.

The rearrangement joins TRBV5-1 to TRBJ1-6; 9 positions agree with TRBD1. CDR3 length: 18 residues. V shed 4 bases and J 0 bases; nucleotides not matched to a gene: 8. From germline, CDR1 is SGHRS and CDR2 YFSETQ. The CDR3 is CASSQDRGPSSYNSPLHF. The CDR3 nucleotides read TGCGCCAGCAGCCAGGACAGGGGCCCGTCCTCCTATAATTCACCCCTCCACTTT.

V and J are TRBV6-5 and TRBJ1-1; no clear D gene. The CDR3 covers 13 residues. Germline V lookup: CDR1 MNHEY, CDR2 SVGAGI. V was clipped by 8 bases and J by 0 bases, with 10 bases between them. Here the CDR3 DNA reads TGTGCCAGCCAGTCCGGGGTGAACACTGAAGCTTTCTTT. This translates into CASQSGVNTEAFF.

V and J are TRBV14 and TRBJ1-2; D is unresolved. This CDR3 is 13 amino acids long. Germline V gene data show CDR1 as SGHDN and CDR2 as FVKESK. The ends were cut back, 1 base at V and 7 bases at J, with 10 bases in the middle. CDR3 sequence reads: CASSQVPVAGYTF. The CDR3, as DNA: TGTGCCAGCAGCCAAGTCCCGGTCGCTGGCTACACCTTC.

The chain has TRBV3-1 (or the pseudogene TRBV3-2) and TRBJ2-6; 7 positions agree with TRBD2. The junction had 12 bases not matched to a gene; V was cut back by 7 bases and J by 3 bases. CDR1 and CDR2 (germline): LGHDT, YNNKEL (reference sequence). This CDR3 is 17 amino acids long. The CDR3 DNA reads as TGTGCCAGCACGGGCGGCGGGGGAGGAGGTGGGGCCAACGTCCTGACTTTC. The encoded protein is CASTGGGGGGGANVLTF.

This chain connects TRBV21-1 to TRBJ1-1; the table's D gene call, TRBD1, was not cross checked with the DNA. TRBV21-1 is assigned pseudogene status. The CDR3 has 15 residues. This chain's CDR3 is CASSLTVRTDTEAFF. In nucleotides, the CDR3 is TGTGCCAGCAGCCTGACAGTTCGTACTGACACTGAAGCTTTCTTT.

This clone appeared a single time. The DNA of the CDR3 is TGTGCCAGCAGCTCCCCGGGGGTGAGCGTGGAGACCCAGTACTTC. This sequence encodes CASSSPGVSVETQYF. This rearrangement joins TRBV5-4 to TRBJ2-5; D perhaps matches TRBD2 (6 bases). The CDR3 contains 15 residues. The ends were cut back, 3 bases at V and 5 bases at J, with 17 bases in the middle. Germline V gives CDR1 SGHNT, CDR2 YYREEE (reference sequence).

The chain recombines TRBV11-2 with TRBJ1-2; D is undetermined. The CDR3 has 15 amino acids. Germline-derived CDR1 and CDR2 are SGHAT and FQNNGV. V was clipped by 2 bases and J by 5 bases, with 15 bases between them. CDR3 coding DNA: TGTGCCAGCAGCTTAACTCCTGACATCCCGTATGGCTACACCTTC. It is translated as CASSLTPDIPYGYTF.

This chain uses TRBV7-2 with TRBJ2-1; tentatively, D is TRBD2 (8 bases). Looked up from germline, CDR1 is SGHTA and CDR2 is FQGNSA. The CDR3 has 16 amino acids. Trimming left V 5 bases short and J 6 bases short, with 20 bases between. The CDR3 is CASSVLGLGGLNEQFF. DNA of the CDR3: TGTGCCAGCAGCGTTCTGGGACTAGGGGGCCTCAATGAGCAGTTCTTC.

The genes are TRBV2 and TRBJ1-4, with 7 bases identical to TRBD1. The junction had 4 bases not matched to a gene; V was cut back by 11 bases and J by 1 base. Per the germline V gene, CDR1 is SNHLY and CDR2 is FYNNEI. This CDR3 spans 13 amino acids. DNA of the CDR3: TGTGCCGACAGGACAGGAACTAATGAAAAACTGTTTTTT. Its translation is CADRTGTNEKLFF.

The table lists this clone with a few counts. The rearrangement links TRBV5-4 to TRBJ1-2; D gene ambiguous. The CDR3 is made up of 13 amino acids. V dropped 4 bases and J dropped 1 base, with 8 bases sitting between them. Germline assignment: CDR1 SGHNT and CDR2 YYREEE (reference sequence). The DNA of the CDR3 is TGTGCCAGCAGCATAGACTATAACTATGGCTACACCTTC. Protein sequence: CASSIDYNYGYTF.

The V and J genes are TRBV18 and TRBJ1-2; TRBD1 is a possible D gene (6 bases). Germline CDR1 KGHSH, CDR2 LQKENI. This CDR3 contains 13 residues. V shed 2 bases and J shed 6 bases, with 10 bases lying between them. This CDR3 is CASSPGQSDGYTF. CDR3 DNA: TGTGCCAGCTCACCAGGACAGTCTGATGGCTACACCTTC.

The V call is TRBV5-1, the J call TRBJ1-1; the match to TRBD1 covers 7 bases. Per germline, CDR1 SGHRS and CDR2 YFSETQ. V dropped 4 bases and J dropped 0; count of bases not matched to a gene: 6. The CDR3 totals 15 residues. CDR3 sequence (DNA): TGCGCCAGCAGCGTTCTACAGGGGATGAACACTGAAGCTTTCTTT. Translated, it gives CASSVLQGMNTEAFF. Full variable domain (missing parts from reference TRBV5-1 and TRBJ1-1): KAGVTQTPRYLIKTRGQQVTLSCSPISGHRSVSWYQQTPGQGLQFLFEYFSETQRNKGNFPGRFSGRQFSNSRSEMNVSTLELGDSALYLCASSVLQGMNTEAFFGQGTRLTVV.

The chain links TRBV4-1 to TRBJ1-5, with TRBD1 identical over 9 bases. J was trimmed by 3 bases and V by 1 base; bases with no gene match: 7. Per the germline V gene, CDR1 is MGHRA and CDR2 is YSYEKL. The CDR3 runs 17 residues. This CDR3 reads CASSQGPGQGLNQPQHF. The CDR3 nucleotides are TGCGCCAGCAGCCAAGGACCGGGACAGGGACTCAATCAGCCCCAGCATTTT.

The rearrangement joins TRBV27 to TRBJ1-1, with TRBD1 matching over 8 bases. V lost 6 bases, J lost 1 base, and 7 bases stayed unmatched. The CDR3 spans 15 residues. Germline lookup yields CDR1 MNHEY and CDR2 SMNVEV (reference sequence). CDR3 nucleotides: TGTGCCAGCAGAACAGGGGGACACGCGAACACTGAAGCTTTCTTT. Its translation: CASRTGGHANTEAFF.

The J gene is TRBJ1-4, the V gene TRBV13; D remains unclear. CDR3 size: 15 residues. With 0 bases removed from V and 7 bases from J, the gap between germline ends came to 12 bases. The germline gives CDR1 PRHDT, CDR2 FYEKMQ (reference sequence). CDR3 residues: CASSLGGEGFEKLFF. CDR3 in DNA: TGTGCCAGCAGCTTAGGCGGGGAAGGGTTTGAAAAACTGTTTTTT.

V is TRBV28 and J is TRBJ1-1, with D possibly being TRBD1 (5 bases). The CDR3 length is 14 residues. Trimming removed 4 bases from V and 8 bases from J, with 17 bases in between. Germline values: CDR1 MDHEN, CDR2 SYDVKM. In DNA form, the CDR3 reads TGTGCCAGCAGTTCCACCCAGTCGGGGGGGGAAGCTTTCTTT. Translated: CASSSTQSGGEAFF.

The V gene is TRBV18, the J gene TRBJ2-3; D is perhaps TRBD1 (5 bases). Trimming stripped 3 bases from V and 4 bases from J, with 11 bases between. The CDR3 consists of 14 residues. The germline V gene encodes CDR1 KGHSH and CDR2 LQKENI. The CDR3 sequence: CASSPRGHSDTQYF. In nucleotides, the CDR3 is TGTGCCAGCTCACCTAGGGGCCACTCAGATACGCAGTATTTT.

The V and J genes are TRBV30 and TRBJ1-5; D remains ambiguous. Germline CDR1 GTSNPN, CDR2 SVGIG (reference sequence). The CDR3 covers 15 residues. V dropped 0 bases and J dropped 2 bases, with 11 bases sitting between them. This CDR3 is CAWSVGRDGNQPQHF. CDR3 DNA: TGTGCCTGGAGTGTGGGGAGGGATGGCAATCAGCCCCAGCATTTT. Looking up the rest from reference TRBV30 and TRBJ1-5 gives the full variable domain: SQTIHQWPATLVQPVGSPLSLECTVEGTSNPNLYWYRQAAGRGLQLLFYSVGIGQISSEVPQNLSASRPQDRQFILSSKKLLLSDSGFYLCAWSVGRDGNQPQHFGDGTRLSIL.

The rearrangement uses TRBV10-3 and TRBJ1-5; D remains ambiguous. Trimming took 0 bases from V and 3 from J, leaving 9 bases between them. The CDR3 has 15 residues. CDR1 and CDR2 from the germline V gene are ENHRY and SYGVKD. The CDR3 DNA reads as TGTGCCATCAGTGAGTCGACGGCGGACAATCAGCCCCAGCATTTT. Residues: CAISESTADNQPQHF.

The V call is TRBV4-2, the J call TRBJ2-7; 12 bases are a match to TRBD2. This CDR3 is built from 15 residues. V trimming: 4 bases; J trimming: 2 bases; junction bases outside the gene matches: 3. Germline lookup yields CDR1 LGHNA and CDR2 YNFKEQ. CDR3 loop: CASSPRLAGAYEQYF. CDR3 DNA sequence: TGTGCCAGCAGCCCTAGACTAGCGGGGGCCTACGAGCAGTACTTC.

The CDR3 loop is CASSRRTGPFYGYTF. The CDR3 DNA is TGTGCCAGCAGCCGAAGGACAGGGCCGTTCTATGGCTACACCTTC. The V call is TRBV7-9, the J call TRBJ1-2; TRBD1 matches 8 bases. The junction had 9 bases not matched to a gene; V was cut back by 5 bases and J by 4 bases. The CDR3 extends over 15 amino acids. Germline-derived CDR1 and CDR2 are SEHNR and FQNEAQ (reference sequence).

This sequence joins TRBV9 and TRBJ2-5; 10 bases map to TRBD2. The V and J ends lost 0 bases and 3 bases, in that order; junction bases with no gene match: 5. CDR1 SGDLS and CDR2 YYNGEE come from the germline V gene. The CDR3 is made up of 16 amino acids. The CDR3 protein is CASSVGASGGKETQYF. DNA of the CDR3: TGTGCCAGCAGCGTAGGGGCTAGCGGGGGAAAAGAGACCCAGTACTTC.

This clone was seen only a few times. V gene TRBV5-4 combines with J gene TRBJ2-2; 9 bases are shared with TRBD1. Per germline, CDR1 SGHNT and CDR2 YYREEE (reference sequence). V lost 2 bases, J lost 6 bases, and 2 bases stayed unmatched. The CDR3 covers 14 residues. The CDR3 DNA follows: TGTGCCAGCAGCTTTCGACAGGGGGCCGGGGAGCTGTTTTTT. Protein product: CASSFRQGAGELFF.

This rearrangement joins TRBV5-4 to TRBJ1-1, with no clear D. V was cut by 2 bases and J by 7 bases, with 9 bases left in between. CDR3 length: 12 amino acids. Germline CDR1 is SGHNT and CDR2 is YYREEE (reference sequence). The CDR3 coding sequence is TGTGCCAGCAGCTTCGGGAGTGGTGAAGCTTTCTTT. Its translation is CASSFGSGEAFF.

CDR3 loop: CAGQSGTGSPLHF. The CDR3 nucleotides read TGTGCCGGTCAAAGCGGGACGGGCTCACCCCTCCACTTT. The chain recombines TRBV2 with TRBJ1-6; D perhaps matches TRBD1 (5 bases). The CDR3 runs 13 residues. V lost 11 bases to trimming and J lost 10 bases, with 18 bases between them. CDR1 is SNHLY, CDR2 FYNNEI, per germline.

The chain employs TRBV28 and TRBJ1-2; TRBD1 agrees at 9 bases. J lost 5 bases, V lost 6 bases, and 13 bases had no gene match. The germline gives CDR1 MDHEN, CDR2 SYDVKM. The CDR3 contains 16 residues. This chain's CDR3 is CASSPPGQGLVYGYTF. The CDR3 region has the DNA TGTGCCAGCAGCCCTCCAGGACAGGGGTTAGTATATGGCTACACCTTC.

The chain uses TRBV28 and TRBJ1-4; TRBD1 aligns across 9 bases. The CDR3 spans 15 residues. Germline V CDR1 and CDR2: MDHEN, SYDVKM. V lost 8 bases, J lost 8 bases, and 12 bases stayed unmatched. In nucleotides, the CDR3 is TGTGCCAGCTCTCTCGGGACAGGGATAAGCGAAAAACTGTTTTTT. This gives the protein CASSLGTGISEKLFF.